Following are 24 T cell receptor beta chains from one sample sequenced in a study of T cell responses to AZD1222 COVID-19 vaccine. Profiled with immunoSEQ multiplex PCR; TCRdb holds only in-frame clones, not every one. The table lists about 120,000 clones, more than 75% of them singletons. Here the sequenced sample was peripheral blood, taken on day 0 of AZD1222 vaccination. These receptors were taken from an adult in good health.

The chain is built from TRBV7-2 and TRBJ1-2; possible D gene TRBD1, 5 bases. CDR3 size: 16 residues. Germline lookup yields CDR1 SGHTA and CDR2 FQGNSA. V lost 1 base to trimming and J lost 7 bases, with 19 bases between them. CDR3 sequence reads: CASSLGGPGLGSGYTF. CDR3 coding DNA: TGTGCCAGCAGCTTAGGGGGACCGGGACTAGGAAGTGGCTACACCTTC.

This sequence joins TRBV9 and TRBJ2-3, with TRBD2 matching 10 bases. The germline V gene encodes CDR1 SGDLS and CDR2 YYNGEE. This CDR3 is built from 16 residues. J lost 8 bases, V lost 0 bases, and 9 bases had no gene match. As DNA, the CDR3 is TGTGCCAGCAGCGTAGCCTCGGGACTAGCGTCAGGTACGCAGTATTTT. Its translation: CASSVASGLASGTQYF.

The rearrangement joins TRBV20-1 to TRBJ2-3; TRBD2 matches 10 bases. The trim removed 3 bases at V and 8 bases at J, leaving 8 bases unmatched. This CDR3 comprises 14 residues. In germline, CDR1 is DFQATT, CDR2 SNEGSKA (reference sequence). The CDR3 here is CSASSSGGVVTQYF. DNA for the CDR3: TGCAGTGCTAGTTCCAGCGGGGGGGTGGTTACGCAGTATTTT.

The CDR3 nucleotides read TGTGCCAGCAGCAAATGCAGGTTCTCCTATAATTCACCCCTCCACTTT. It is translated as CASSKCRFSYNSPLHF. V and J are TRBV21-1 and TRBJ1-6; the table assigns TRBD1, which was not confirmed against the DNA. TRBV21-1 is tagged as a pseudogene. There are 16 residues in the CDR3.

V and J are TRBV27 and TRBJ1-2; D is uncertain. The V end lost 4 bases, the J end lost 2 bases, and 8 bases lay between the germline ends. Germline CDR1 MNHEY, CDR2 SMNVEV (reference sequence). CDR3 length: 13 residues. The CDR3 reads CASSSGLNYGYTF. The CDR3 nucleotides read TGTGCCAGCAGTTCTGGACTGAACTATGGCTACACCTTC.

The genes are TRBV2 and TRBJ1-2; D not certain. This CDR3 spans 12 amino acids. The V end was cut by 7 bases, the J end by 8 bases, with 14 bases between. In germline, CDR1 is SNHLY, CDR2 FYNNEI. The CDR3 region is CASTQSGTGYTF. DNA for the CDR3: TGTGCCAGCACCCAGTCGGGCACGGGCTACACCTTC.

The V and J genes are TRBV19 and TRBJ1-1, with TRBD1 matching 8 bases. The germline V gene has CDR1 LNHDA and CDR2 SQIVND (reference sequence). Trimming took 9 bases from V and 0 from J; bases not matched to a gene: 12. The CDR3 has 16 amino acids. CDR3 nucleotides: TGTGCCAGCAAACAGGGACAGGTGGACATGAACACTGAAGCTTTCTTT. Protein sequence: CASKQGQVDMNTEAFF.

This chain uses TRBV5-4 with TRBJ1-2; the D gene is possibly TRBD1 (5 bases). Trimming shortened V by 4 bases and J by 8 bases, and 15 bases separated the two germline ends. The CDR3 loop spans 13 amino acids. Germline assignment: CDR1 SGHNT and CDR2 YYREEE (reference sequence). This CDR3 reads CASSTGTPEGYTF. In DNA form, the CDR3 reads TGTGCCAGCAGCACCGGGACCCCGGAGGGCTACACCTTC.

The chain carries TRBV5-6 and TRBJ2-5, with TRBD2 matching over 7 bases. Per germline, CDR1 SGHDT and CDR2 YYEEEE. The CDR3 spans 15 residues. V shed 4 bases and J 5 bases; nucleotides not matched to a gene: 11. Here the CDR3 reads CASSPPTAGLETQYF. CDR3 DNA sequence: TGTGCCAGCAGCCCGCCGACAGCGGGGTTGGAGACCCAGTACTTC.

The gene calls are TRBV7-9 and TRBJ1-2; weak D call: TRBD1 (6 bases). The V gene lost 5 bases and the J gene lost 8 bases, with 21 bases spanning the gap. The germline CDR1 and CDR2 sequences are SEHNR and FQNEAQ (reference sequence). The CDR3 length is 15 residues. CDR3 in amino acids: CASSLDRQAGKGYTF. The CDR3 coding sequence is TGTGCCAGCAGCCTTGATCGACAGGCCGGTAAGGGCTACACCTTC.

The gene calls are TRBV5-8 and TRBJ1-5, with 9 bases aligning to TRBD1. The CDR3 is made up of 15 amino acids. Germline CDR1 is SGHTS and CDR2 is YDEGEE. Trimming took 3 bases from V and 2 from J; bases not matched to a gene: 3. CDR3: CASSWRTGGNQPQHF. The CDR3 DNA is TGTGCCAGCAGCTGGAGGACAGGGGGCAATCAGCCCCAGCATTTT.

The chain carries TRBV24-1 and TRBJ1-1; D is unresolved. Germline assignment: CDR1 KGHDR and CDR2 SFDVKD. The CDR3 consists of 13 residues. Trimming shortened V by 10 bases and J by 1 base, and 12 bases separated the two germline ends. The CDR3 loop is CATRAGSNTEAFF. The CDR3 DNA reads as TGTGCCACGAGGGCAGGATCGAACACTGAAGCTTTCTTT.

This clone showed up just once. The V gene is TRBV11-2, the J gene TRBJ2-3; 8 nucleotides line up with TRBD2. Unmatched junction bases numbered 4, after V lost 5 bases and J lost 6 bases. This CDR3 is 13 amino acids long. The germline V gene encodes CDR1 SGHAT and CDR2 FQNNGV. This chain's CDR3 is CASSVPGGDTQYF. The CDR3 DNA sequence: TGTGCCAGCAGCGTCCCGGGGGGGGATACGCAGTATTTT.

The CDR3 nucleotides read TGTGCCAGCAGCCCTGCAGGAATCTCCTATAATTCACCCCTCCACTTT. This codes for CASSPAGISYNSPLHF. V is TRBV5-4 and J is TRBJ1-6; D unclear. The CDR3 is 16 residues long. CDR1 and CDR2 (germline): SGHNT, YYREEE (reference sequence). Deletions cut 4 bases from V and 0 bases from J, with 11 bases between. The whole variable domain, remainder taken from reference TRBV5-4 and TRBJ1-6, is ETGVTQSPTHLIKTRGQQVTLRCSSQSGHNTVSWYQQALGQGPQFIFQYYREEENGRGNFPPRFSGLQFPNYSSELNVNALELDDSALYLCASSPAGISYNSPLHFGNGTRLTVT.

The genes are TRBV5-6 and TRBJ1-2; no clear D gene. CDR1 is SGHDT and CDR2 is YYEEEE in the germline V gene. This CDR3 has 12 amino acids. V dropped 0 bases and J dropped 6 bases, with 6 bases sitting between them. The CDR3, as DNA: TGTGCCAGCAGCTTGGGAAAGAATGGCTACACCTTC. Its protein product is CASSLGKNGYTF.

The V and J genes are TRBV6-6 and TRBJ1-4; no definite D call. Germline CDR1 and CDR2: MNHNY and SVGAGI (reference sequence). Deletions cut 4 bases from V and 5 bases from J, with 8 bases between. The CDR3 runs 13 residues. The CDR3 reads CASSWNKNEKLFF. In DNA, the CDR3 is TGTGCCAGCAGTTGGAACAAGAATGAAAAACTGTTTTTT.

This chain connects TRBV4-1 to TRBJ1-1; 12 nucleotides agree with TRBD1. The length of the CDR3 is 20 residues. Germline V gives CDR1 MGHRA, CDR2 YSYEKL. Germline trimming cut 2 bases from V and 6 bases from J; bases unmatched to any gene: 19. The CDR3 region has the DNA TGCGCCAGCAGCCAATTCCTTCCACCGGGACAGGGGGCGCGGGGTCCTGAAGCTTTCTTT. It translates to CASSQFLPPGQGARGPEAFF.

The chain has TRBV7-2 and TRBJ1-3, with a weak D call TRBD1 (5 bases). Germline CDR1 is SGHTA and CDR2 is FQGNSA. The CDR3 is 15 residues long. V was clipped by 5 bases and J by 0 bases, with 11 bases between them. CDR3 loop: CASSPQGTSGNTIYF. In nucleotides, the CDR3 is TGTGCCAGCAGCCCACAAGGGACCTCTGGAAACACCATATATTTT.

The chain combines TRBV5-1 with TRBJ2-5, with 7 bases fitting TRBD1. Germline V gene sequence: CDR1 SGHRS, CDR2 YFSETQ. J lost 5 bases, V lost 4 bases, and 5 bases had no gene match. The CDR3 has 13 amino acids. In DNA form, the CDR3 reads TGCGCCAGCAGCCTACAGGGGATGGAGACCCAGTACTTC. Translated, it gives CASSLQGMETQYF.

This CDR3 reads CAIKTGLMNTEAFF. CDR3 coding DNA: TGTGCCATCAAGACAGGGTTAATGAACACTGAAGCTTTCTTT. The V and J genes are TRBV5-5 and TRBJ1-1; 7 nucleotides align to TRBD1. Germline-derived CDR1 and CDR2 are SGHKS and YYEKEE (reference sequence). Germline trimming cut 9 bases from V and 0 bases from J; bases unmatched to any gene: 8. The CDR3 is 14 residues long.

This chain uses TRBV12-3 or TRBV12-4 with TRBJ1-2; D not certain. Trimming cost V 7 bases and J 10 bases, with 16 bases left between them. The CDR3 is made up of 12 amino acids. For the CDR3, the DNA is TGTGCCAGCACCCTATCTTCGATGAACTACACCTTC. Translation: CASTLSSMNYTF.

The chain uses TRBV19 and TRBJ1-2; a weak D match, TRBD1 (5 bases). The V and J ends lost 7 bases and 7 bases respectively, with 13 bases between them. Germline CDR1 is LNHDA and CDR2 is SQIVND (reference sequence). This CDR3 is built from 12 residues. The DNA of the CDR3 is TGTGCCAGTACCCGTTGGGGGTCTGGCTACACCTTC. Amino acids: CASTRWGSGYTF.

This clone appeared a single time. The chain employs TRBV2 and TRBJ2-2; no firm D call. The CDR3 is 15 amino acids. Trimming left V 7 bases short and J 1 base short, with 13 bases between. The germline gives CDR1 SNHLY, CDR2 FYNNEI. This CDR3 is CASMAGPWNTGELFF. CDR3 nucleotide sequence: TGTGCCAGCATGGCCGGGCCTTGGAACACCGGGGAGCTGTTTTTT.

The J gene is TRBJ2-1, the V gene TRBV6-6; 15 nucleotides align to TRBD2. The CDR3 runs to 17 residues. From germline, CDR1 is MNHNY and CDR2 SVGAGI (reference sequence). Trimming took 5 bases from V and 5 from J; bases not matched to a gene: 7. CDR3 sequence reads: CASSLRTSGGAHNEQFF. CDR3 nucleotide sequence: TGTGCCAGCAGTCTTCGGACTAGCGGGGGGGCCCACAATGAGCAGTTCTTC.